Described below is a single T cell receptor (beta chain) sequence and its context. Its antigen is currently unknown. One end of the junction does not line up with germline, which may come from a read error. This record belongs to a study of identical twins. Study-level points and caveats: Out-of-frame alpha sequences shared by twins showed excess low generation probability. Abundant beta clonotypes from cord blood had fewer insertions, unlike memory repertoires, which showed none.

MiXCR, run by TCRdb on the 5' RACE reads, gives a single entry per CDR3 protein. The repertoire includes around 500,000 distinct CDR3 sequences, 11% to 15% of them detected once, and approximately 0.52% sits in the top ten. The sample was also linked to a second study, of yellow fever vaccine responses in identical twins.

Sequencing used CD4+ T cells sorted from blood. This clonotype was sampled from a woman under 30 in good health.

CDR3 bases: TGCAGTGCTAGAGATGAGACTCCCCCTCCAGGCTGGATTTTT. It specifies CSARDETPPPGWIF. This chain joins TRBV20-1 and TRBJ2-2; D unresolved. Germline CDR1 and CDR2: DFQATT and SNEGSKA (reference sequence). The CDR3 contains 14 residues.